This T cell receptor beta chain is drawn from a study of T cells in Graves' hyperthyroidism and ophthalmopathy. Study-level information: Specimen type is peripheral blood, collected at initial diagnosis prior to any treatment.

As concerns this clonotype: One junction end does not reproduce the germline sequence, and a read error may be involved.

Regions amplified from RNA transcripts were the TCR beta CDR3 regions. A set of HTBI primers served as the primers for a first-round RT-PCR of the TCR CDR3. Using its own MiXCR run on the multiplex PCR reads, TCRdb lists one record per CDR3 protein. The repertoire has tens of thousands of distinct CDR3 sequences, 49% of them found once; the top ten carry approximately 6.2%. Participants, patients aged 18 to 65, had newly diagnosed hyperthyroidism with a duration under 2 months. Blood was obtained at the first hyperthyroidism diagnosis, which preceded any ophthalmopathy symptoms. The source of the PBMCs was roughly 10 ml of fresh peripheral blood. The sequence derives from a woman between 45 and 65 years old with Graves' hyperthyroidism that later progressed to Graves' ophthalmopathy. The sample consisted of blood.

CDR3 sequence reads: CAGSFLNNPPLHF. The CDR3 DNA sequence: TGTGCCGGCAGTTTTCTCAATAATCCACCCCTCCACTTT. This chain uses TRBV12-3 or TRBV12-4 with TRBJ1-6; D remains ambiguous. The CDR3 covers 13 residues.